This section outlines one TCR beta chain sequence together with its context. Its target antigen remains unknown. One base away there is no much larger clone; base qualities are not given. The entry originates in a study of T cells after yellow fever vaccination (dated by TCRdb to between 2017 and 2020). Study-wide context: The SMART-Seq v4 Ultra Low Input RNA kit was used to prepare libraries from fractions with low cell numbers. Two healthy male donors, one aged 18 to 29 and one aged 30 to 40 years, made up the cohort. Blood was drawn at multiple timepoints before and after primary and secondary immunization, with bulk PBMC replicates and cell subsets isolated. To track T-cell clones before and after primary and booster YFV17D yellow fever vaccination, bulk TCR alpha and beta repertoires were sequenced longitudinally. Study-level results and caveats: The secondary T-cell response was weaker than the primary response but faster, peaking on day 5 instead of day 15. Computational filtering was needed because FACS-sorted repertoires could contain abundant contaminating clonotypes from the bulk population. After the booster, most of the clones that had expanded following primary vaccination were detected again (about 95% of CD4 and roughly 88% of CD8), which suggests that memory was broadly maintained. A small share of clonotypes was detected in both CD4 and CD8 compartments, with the overlap likely arising from convergent recombination. Because the study included only a couple of donors, the extent to which the findings can be generalized is limited.

What the treatment or condition label conveys for this sample: live attenuated yellow fever vaccine strain. At every blood-draw timepoint, two biological replicates of bulk PBMCs were collected. PBMCs were isolated from peripheral blood using a standard Ficoll-Paque protocol. RNA was extracted with TriZol from bulk PBMCs, CD4 and CD8 fractions, and dextramer-positive and dextramer-negative fractions. TCR cDNA was synthesized by 5'RACE template switching, which introduced a universal primer site and unique molecular identifiers. Priming of cDNA synthesis was performed from both the TCR alpha and TCR beta constant segments. Two PCR steps were used to amplify libraries, with sample barcodes and sequencing adapters being added in the second step. Sequencing of the libraries was done on either Illumina HiSeq 2500 (2x100 bp) or NovaSeq (2x150 bp). As for how the authors treated the data: Demultiplexing of reads and collapsing into UMI consensus sequences were performed with MIGEC, and V(D)J alignment was carried out with MiXCR. Vaccine-responding clonotypes were identified with edgeR using replicate PBMC samples, with FDR below 0.01 and a log2 fold change above 5 up to day 15 being required. Bulk clonotypes were assigned CD4 or CD8 identity according to which sequenced CD4 or CD8 repertoire held them at higher abundance. In TCRdb, the public reads were trimmed at Q25 with fastp and aligned with MiXCR, with productive beta chains retained. Each CDR3 protein appears once, grouped with its most common genes and DNA. TCRdb, not the original authors, processed these V and J calls. Across this sample there are 400,000 or so distinct CDR3 sequences, with approximately 10% seen only once. The ten largest clones represent around 19% of the sample.

At the junction V is shortened by 1 base and J by 1 base, with 13 bases in between. As encoded in the germline V gene, CDR1 is SGHTA while CDR2 is FQGNSA. The cysteine opens and the phenylalanine closes a CDR3 of 16 amino acids. Of all the DNA, just the CDR3 is kept, 48 bases in frame from base 1. The origin of this receptor is a man aged 18 to 35 who received the YFV17D yellow fever vaccine. The chain is encoded by TRBV7-2 joined to TRBJ1-1; no D gene can be assigned with confidence. This specimen was PBMCs, taken on the day of the first yellow fever vaccination. The DNA reads as follows: TGTGCCAGCAGCTTAGAACCTGGACGGTGGAACACTGAAGCTTTCTTT. Translated, this is CASSLEPGRWNTEAFF. Where the CDR3 stops, the reference TRBV7-2 and TRBJ1-1 genes take over; the full variable domain is GAGVSQSPSNKVTEKGKDVELRCDPISGHTALYWYRQSLGQGLEFLIYFQGNSAPDKSGLPSDRFSAERTGGSVSTLTIQRTQQEDSAVYLCASSLEPGRWNTEAFFGQGTRLTVV.